These 10 T cell receptor beta chains originate from one sample sequenced in a study of T cell repertoires in cytomegalovirus infection. No antigen has been assigned to these receptors. TCRdb independently ran MiXCR on the reads; one entry per CDR3 protein. Seen here are 310,000 or so distinct CDR3 sequences, approximately 25% observed once, and the top ten hold about an eighth. Specimen: cultured PBMCs, collected from culture after CMV antigen stimulation. These receptors came from a human donor in good health (CMV status not recorded). Some clones in this sample may be carry-over from other donors' samples.

The sample holds many counts of this clonotype. This sequence joins TRBV7-2 and TRBJ2-7; D remains ambiguous. Deletions cut 3 bases from V and 1 base from J, with 4 bases between. The CDR3 runs to 12 residues. Germline CDR1 and CDR2: SGHTA and FQGNSA. As DNA, the CDR3 is TGTGCCAGCAGCTTGATGTCCTACGAGCAGTACTTC. Encoded protein: CASSLMSYEQYF. The full variable domain, completed using reference TRBV7-2 and TRBJ2-7, is GAGVSQSPSNKVTEKGKDVELRCDPISGHTALYWYRQSLGQGLEFLIYFQGNSAPDKSGLPSDRFSAERTGGSVSTLTIQRTQQEDSAVYLCASSLMSYEQYFGPGTRLTVT.

This clonotype was counted ten times or more. The chain carries TRBV19 and TRBJ2-1; 10 bases agree with TRBD2. Germline V gene data show CDR1 as LNHDA and CDR2 as SQIVND (reference sequence). This CDR3 has 15 residues. After removal of 1 base from V and 8 bases from J, the junction contained 5 bases not matched to a gene. CDR3 protein: CASSIAQTSGHEQFF. DNA for the CDR3: TGTGCCAGTAGTATAGCTCAGACTAGCGGGCATGAGCAGTTCTTC.

V and J are TRBV7-2 and TRBJ1-5; 8 positions agree with TRBD1. Germline V gene lookup returns CDR1 SGHTA and CDR2 FQGNSA. The CDR3 runs 15 residues. The junction had 4 bases not matched to a gene; V was cut back by 1 base and J by 5 bases. In nucleotides, the CDR3 is TGTGCCAGCAGCTTAGACAGGGGGGAAGATCAGCCCCAGCATTTT. It encodes CASSLDRGEDQPQHF.

This clonotype was found many times. This sequence joins TRBV7-2 and TRBJ1-2; TRBD1 might be the D (6 bases). From germline, CDR1 is SGHTA and CDR2 FQGNSA. The CDR3 covers 15 residues. The ends were cut back, 5 bases at V and 5 bases at J, with 18 bases in the middle. As DNA, the CDR3 is TGTGCCAGCAGCGGGAGTTCGGGGGCTCGGTATGGCTACACCTTC. Translated: CASSGSSGARYGYTF.

This clonotype was counted only a few times. J is TRBJ2-5 and V is TRBV5-4, with 9 positions matching TRBD1. CDR1 is SGHNT, CDR2 YYREEE, per germline (reference sequence). Losses at the gene ends were 4 bases for V and 5 bases for J; bases not matched to a gene: 9. The CDR3 spans 15 residues. For the CDR3, the DNA is TGTGCCAGCAGCCGCCCCGGACAGGGGATGGAGACCCAGTACTTC. This codes for CASSRPGQGMETQYF.

This clonotype occurred many times. This chain connects TRBV6-1 to TRBJ1-2; D ambiguous. The V and J ends lost 0 bases and 7 bases respectively, with 9 bases between them. From germline, CDR1 is MNHNS and CDR2 SASEGT. This CDR3 comprises 13 residues. The CDR3, as DNA: TGTGCCAGCAGTGAAGCGGCATACCTTGGCTACACCTTC. Protein sequence: CASSEAAYLGYTF.

J is TRBJ2-3 and V is TRBV19; D is tentatively TRBD1 or TRBD2 (5 bases each). Deletions cut 4 bases from V and 2 bases from J, with 10 bases between. The CDR3 sequence is 14 residues long. Germline V gene sequence: CDR1 LNHDA, CDR2 SQIVND (reference sequence). CDR3 DNA sequence: TGTGCCAGTAGTACCGGGACGGCCACAGATACGCAGTATTTT. Encoded protein: CASSTGTATDTQYF. Together with reference TRBV19 and TRBJ2-3, the CDR3 gives the full variable domain: DGGITQSPKYLFRKEGQNVTLSCEQNLNHDAMYWYRQDPGQGLRLIYYSQIVNDFQKGDIAEGYSVSREKKESFPLTVTSAQKNPTAFYLCASSTGTATDTQYFGPGTRLTVL.

The V call is TRBV11-2, the J call TRBJ2-1, with D hard to call. This CDR3 has 14 amino acids. CDR1 and CDR2 (germline): SGHAT, FQNNGV. V lost 7 bases and J 8 bases, leaving 18 bases between the germline ends. CDR3 bases: TGTGCCAGCACACGCCTAGGCTGGGTCTATGAGCAGTTCTTC. Its protein product is CASTRLGWVYEQFF.

This clonotype was seen at least ten times. The V call is TRBV7-8, the J call TRBJ1-5; possibly TRBD1 for D (5 bases). This CDR3 region has 16 residues. The V gene lost 5 bases and the J gene lost 2 bases, with 16 bases spanning the gap. Germline assignment: CDR1 SGHVS and CDR2 FQNEAQ. DNA of the CDR3: TGTGCCAGCAGCCCGCGAAGAGGGGAGCGCAATCAGCCCCAGCATTTT. It translates to CASSPRRGERNQPQHF.

This clonotype was found once. V is TRBV28 and J is TRBJ2-1; TRBD2 aligns across 8 bases. The V gene end was trimmed by 1 base and the J gene end by 6 bases; junction bases not matched to a gene: 5. Germline lookup yields CDR1 MDHEN and CDR2 SYDVKM. The CDR3 spans 15 residues. DNA for the CDR3: TGTGCCAGCAGTTTATCGTTTAGCGGGATCAATGAGCAGTTCTTC. Protein: CASSLSFSGINEQFF.